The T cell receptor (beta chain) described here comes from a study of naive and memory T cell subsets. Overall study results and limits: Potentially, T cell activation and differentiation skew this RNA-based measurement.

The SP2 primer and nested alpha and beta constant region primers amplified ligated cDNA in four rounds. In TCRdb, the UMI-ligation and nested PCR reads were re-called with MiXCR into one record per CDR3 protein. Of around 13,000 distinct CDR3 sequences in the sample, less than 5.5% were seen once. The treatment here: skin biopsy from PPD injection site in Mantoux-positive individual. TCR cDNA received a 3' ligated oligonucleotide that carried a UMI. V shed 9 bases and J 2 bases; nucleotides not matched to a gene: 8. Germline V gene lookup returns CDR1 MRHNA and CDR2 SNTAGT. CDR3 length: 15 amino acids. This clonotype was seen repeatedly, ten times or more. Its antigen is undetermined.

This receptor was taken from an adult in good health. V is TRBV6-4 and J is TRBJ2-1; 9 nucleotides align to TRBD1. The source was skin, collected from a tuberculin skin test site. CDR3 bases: TGTGCCAGACTGGGGGACAGGGCCCCCTACAATGAGCAGTTCTTC. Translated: CARLGDRAPYNEQFF.